One TCR beta chain is described in this entry. Its antigen is undetermined. With 60 Vbeta and 13 Jbeta primers, the PCR was carried out. Assay used: immunoSEQ multiplex PCR; TCRdb lists only in-frame clones, some missing. The sample contains over 100,000 clones, 78% of which appear only once. The sample originates from a study of cytomegalovirus exposure and HLA in healthy donors. Across the study: Earlier work reported roughly 120 million unique TCR beta sequences from 150 million to 200 million T cells.

Study-level points and caveats: Highest at DRB1 and lowest at HLA-C, TCR association rates differed among HLA loci in a later analysis.

Germline lookup yields CDR1 GTSNPN and CDR2 SVGIG (reference sequence). V was clipped by 4 bases and J by 8 bases, with 11 bases between them. The CDR3 has 11 amino acids. The source of this sequence is a woman in her 40s in good health and CMV-seronegative. The chain recombines TRBV30 with TRBJ2-5; D is unclear. The sequenced material came from PBMCs. The CDR3 loop is CAWTGPRTQYF. The CDR3 DNA reads as TGTGCCTGGACAGGTCCCAGAACCCAGTACTTC.